The 21 T cell receptor beta chains below were found in one sample sequenced in a study of T cells expressing NK-cell markers. TCRdb reprocessed the 5' RACE reads, keeping one entry per CDR3 protein, no DNA. The sample holds about 550,000 distinct CDR3 sequences. The material sequenced was blood T cells: a sorted CD56 or NKG2C T cell subset, CD4+ or CD8+ T cells, or bulk PBMC T cells (not recorded which). All receptors come from a man between 18 and 35 years old in good health.

This chain uses TRBV18 with TRBJ2-1; lacking DNA, the TRBD2 call made by TCRdb goes unchecked. Germline-derived CDR1 and CDR2 are KGHSH and LQKENI. The CDR3 runs to 18 residues. CDR3 in amino acids: CASSRLAPTQLTYNEQFF.

The genes are TRBV12-3 or TRBV12-4 and TRBJ1-2. The CDR3 extends over 13 amino acids. CDR3 in amino acids: CASRKTSNYGYTF.

V gene TRBV29-1 combines with J gene TRBJ2-3. In germline, CDR1 is SQVTM, CDR2 ANQGSEA. The CDR3 is made up of 11 amino acids. The CDR3 region is CSVGYVDTQYF.

V and J are TRBV5-6 and TRBJ1-5; TCRdb indicates TRBD1, and absent DNA this call remains unverified. The CDR3 spans 17 residues. Germline-derived CDR1 and CDR2 are SGHDT and YYEEEE. This chain's CDR3 is CASSLGGGAYSNQPQHF.

This chain connects TRBV6-2 or TRBV6-3 to TRBJ2-1. CDR1 is MNHEY, CDR2 SVGEGT, per germline. CDR3 length: 12 residues. The CDR3 protein is CASSYSTNGQFF.

The gene calls are TRBV4-3 and TRBJ2-1. This CDR3 region has 16 residues. Germline values: CDR1 LGHNA, CDR2 YSLEER. The CDR3 reads CASSQEITGSYNEQFF.

The chain combines TRBV7-3 with TRBJ2-3; checking the TCRdb D call of TRBD1 is not possible without DNA. The CDR3 is 17 residues long. The germline CDR1 and CDR2 sequences are SGHTA and FQGTGA. This CDR3 reads CASSLTGQGERSDTQYF.

V usage is TRBV5-1 and J usage is TRBJ2-1; TCRdb returns TRBD2, unconfirmable since there is no DNA. This CDR3 comprises 16 residues. Germline CDR1 reads SGHRS; CDR2 reads YFSETQ. The CDR3 reads CASSYAGASGWNEQFF.

The chain uses TRBV12-3 or TRBV12-4 and TRBJ2-2; TCRdb outputs TRBD1, but without DNA this stays unchecked. This CDR3 spans 15 amino acids. The CDR3 sequence is CASGAGTGAAGELFF.

This chain joins TRBV12-3 or TRBV12-4 and TRBJ1-2; with no DNA, the TCRdb D assignment of TRBD1 cannot be verified. The CDR3 consists of 11 residues. Here the CDR3 reads CASYREFGYTF.

The rearrangement joins TRBV20-1 to TRBJ2-1. The CDR3 has 11 residues. Germline lookup yields CDR1 DFQATT and CDR2 SNEGSKA (reference sequence). CDR3: CSAIQYNEQFF.

The genes are TRBV29-1 and TRBJ1-1. The CDR3 contains 12 residues. The germline V gene encodes CDR1 SQVTM and CDR2 ANQGSEA. The CDR3 sequence is CSGGPTGTEAFF.

The rearrangement links TRBV5-5 to TRBJ2-5; TCRdb reports TRBD1, a call that lacks DNA to check it against. Germline V lookup: CDR1 SGHKS, CDR2 YYEKEE (reference sequence). The length of the CDR3 is 14 residues. The CDR3 protein is CASSLIPLQETQYF.

The chain employs TRBV5-8 and TRBJ1-6. CDR1 and CDR2 from the germline V gene are SGHTS and YDEGEE. The CDR3 consists of 14 residues. CDR3 sequence reads: CASSSGRDNSPLHF.

The V gene is TRBV9, the J gene TRBJ2-2; with no DNA, the TCRdb D assignment of TRBD2 cannot be verified. Looked up from germline, CDR1 is SGDLS and CDR2 is YYNGEE. The CDR3 length is 16 residues. CDR3 residues: CASSPPGGDITGELFF.

The chain links TRBV24-1 to TRBJ2-1; TCRdb names TRBD2, which stays unverified in the absence of DNA. Germline values: CDR1 KGHDR, CDR2 SFDVKD. CDR3 length: 15 residues. This CDR3 reads CATSDPGTMNNEQFF.

V is TRBV7-6 and J is TRBJ1-6; TCRdb selects TRBD1, and the lack of DNA leaves this call unchecked. The CDR3 is made up of 13 amino acids. Looked up from germline, CDR1 is SGHVS and CDR2 is FNYEAQ. This CDR3 reads CASSLTGGRPLHF. Full variable domain (outside the CDR3, taken from reference TRBV7-6 and TRBJ1-6): GAGVSQSPRYKVTKRGQDVALRCDPISGHVSLYWYRQALGQGPEFLTYFNYEAQQDKSGLPNDRFSAERPEGSISTLTIQRTEQRDSAMYRCASSLTGGRPLHFGNGTRLTVT.

The gene calls are TRBV29-1 and TRBJ1-2; TCRdb selects TRBD1, and the lack of DNA leaves this call unchecked. The CDR3 loop spans 12 amino acids. Germline lookup yields CDR1 SQVTM and CDR2 ANQGSEA. This CDR3 is CSVSDSLGGYTF.

The V call is TRBV2, the J call TRBJ1-5; TCRdb's assignment of TRBD1 cannot be checked, as there is no DNA. Germline V gene sequence: CDR1 SNHLY, CDR2 FYNNEI. The CDR3 sequence is 15 residues long. This CDR3 reads CASRGAGAGNQPQHF.

This chain uses TRBV7-8 with TRBJ2-2; lacking DNA, the TRBD2 call made by TCRdb goes unchecked. Germline CDR1 reads SGHVS; CDR2 reads FQNEAQ. The CDR3 consists of 15 residues. CDR3 sequence: CASSRTSEGTGELFF.

V usage is TRBV27 and J usage is TRBJ1-3. This CDR3 comprises 17 residues. Germline CDR1 is MNHEY and CDR2 is SMNVEV (reference sequence). The CDR3 loop reads CASRHFSRSPEGNTIYF.